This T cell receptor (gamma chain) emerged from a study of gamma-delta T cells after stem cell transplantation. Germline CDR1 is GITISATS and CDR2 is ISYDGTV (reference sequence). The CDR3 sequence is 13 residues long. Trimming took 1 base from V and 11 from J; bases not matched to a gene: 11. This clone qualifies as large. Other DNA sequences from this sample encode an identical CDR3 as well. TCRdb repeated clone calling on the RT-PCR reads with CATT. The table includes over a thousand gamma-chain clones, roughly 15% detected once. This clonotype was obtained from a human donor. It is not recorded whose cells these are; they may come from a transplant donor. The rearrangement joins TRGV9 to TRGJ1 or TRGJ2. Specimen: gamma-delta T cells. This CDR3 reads CALWEVGRGEKLF. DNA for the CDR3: TGTGCCTTGTGGGAGGTAGGTAGGGGAGAGAAACTCTTT.